Listed below are T cell receptor beta chains from one sample, sequenced in a study of T-cell memory formation after mild COVID-19. A single record per CDR3 protein comes from TCRdb applying MiXCR to the 5' RACE reads. The sample lists some 100,000 distinct CDR3 sequences; over 8.5% were seen once. The material sequenced was PBMCs or a T cell subset sorted from them (not recorded which). The receptors were gathered from a man in his late teens or twenties who had mild COVID-19 (a few samples of this study predate the infection). Cell type and time point are not known. Both conserved end residues are part of each CDR3. A D gene is named only where the DNA matches it firmly. Expanded clones are given a class, and other clones once, few, many or no size at all.

>TRBJ2-1|-|TRBV2|few
CASSRGRDSGEQFF
TGTGCCAGCAGTAGGGGCCGAGACAGTGGGGAGCAGTTCTTC
>TRBJ1-2|TRBD1|TRBV12-3/TRBV12-4|-
CASSLGTGNGYTF
TGTGCCAGCAGTTTGGGGACAGGGAACGGCTACACCTTC
>TRBJ2-2|-|TRBV6-5|many
CASSYRPVAGELFF
TGTGCCAGCAGTTATCGGCCGGTAGCCGGGGAGCTGTTTTTT
>TRBJ1-1|-|TRBV7-2|few
CASSRLGTEAFF
TGTGCCAGCAGTAGATTGGGCACTGAAGCTTTCTTT
>TRBJ2-1|TRBD1|TRBV20-1|-
CSAVGVGTVKVLNEQFF
TGCAGTGCGGTAGGGGTGGGGACAGTAAAGGTACTGAATGAGCAGTTCTTC
>TRBJ2-7|-|TRBV12-3/TRBV12-4|-
CASSWGRDYEQYF
TGTGCCAGCAGTTGGGGACGGGACTACGAGCAGTACTTC
>TRBJ2-5|-|TRBV7-3|few
CASSLTLGETQYF
TGTGCCAGCAGCTTAACGTTAGGGGAGACCCAGTACTTC
>TRBJ2-7|-|TRBV6-5|few
CASSYGGRLGEQYF
TGTGCCAGCAGTTACGGGGGCAGATTGGGAGAGCAGTACTTC
>TRBJ1-2|-|TRBV20-1|few
CSVPPGGRESGYTF
TGCAGTGTTCCCCCCGGGGGCAGGGAGTCTGGCTACACCTTC
>TRBJ2-2|-|TRBV5-1|-
CASSSYEGAGELFF
TGCGCCAGCAGCTCCTATGAGGGGGCCGGGGAGCTGTTTTTT
>TRBJ2-1|TRBD2|TRBV7-3|-
CASSLESGGRFGYNEQFF
TGTGCCAGCAGCTTAGAGAGCGGGGGGCGATTTGGGTACAATGAGCAGTTCTTC
>TRBJ2-4|-|TRBV7-2|few
CASSPTVLLNIQYF
TGTGCCAGCAGCCCAACTGTCCTATTAAACATTCAGTACTTC